The rows below give T cell receptor beta chains drawn from one sample of a study of blood T cell repertoires in COVID-19. Profiling relied on immunoSEQ multiplex PCR, and the TCRdb table lists in-frame clones only, not all of them. The sample has roughly 250,000 clones, 75% to 95% seen once; the top ten hold 1.9%. What was sequenced was PBMCs or T cells enriched from blood (not recorded which). These receptors were obtained from a woman between 18 and 29 years old who had recovered from COVID-19. The CDR3 runs from the conserved cysteine through the conserved F or W. The D gene is left open where the match is weak. The size field is filled for only some rows; it gives once, few, many or a size class.

CDR3aa	CDR3nt	j_gene	v_gene	d_gene	abundance
CASSLGGTGNEKLFF	TGTGCCAGCAGCTTAGGCGGTACAGGGAATGAAAAACTGTTTTTT	TRBJ1-4	TRBV13	-	-
CASSKRQGESSYEQYF	TGTGCCAGCAGCAAAAGGCAGGGGGAGAGCTCCTACGAGCAGTACTTC	TRBJ2-7	TRBV21-1	-	-
CASSLASAGHQPQHF	TGTGCCAGCAGCTTAGCGTCGGCAGGCCATCAGCCCCAGCATTTT	TRBJ1-5	TRBV7-8	-	-
CASSRGDSREQYF	TGTGCCAGCAGCCGCGGCGATTCCCGGGAGCAGTACTTC	TRBJ2-7	TRBV14	-	-
CASKTGSYEQYF	TGTGCCAGCAAGACAGGGTCCTACGAGCAGTACTTC	TRBJ2-7	TRBV6-5	TRBD1	-
CASRTGGRDQPQHF	TGTGCCAGCAGAACCGGGGGGCGCGATCAGCCCCAGCATTTT	TRBJ1-5	TRBV6-6	-	-
CASSEVAGTVNNYGYTF	TGTGCCAGCAGTGAAGTCGCCGGGACAGTAAATAACTATGGCTACACCTTC	TRBJ1-2	TRBV6-1	TRBD1	-
CASSLGSDRGSTEAFF	TGTGCCAGCAGCTTAGGGTCGGACAGGGGATCCACTGAAGCTTTCTTT	TRBJ1-1	TRBV7-2	TRBD1	-
CASSPGAGGEGYTF	TGTGCCAGCAGCCCGGGGGCAGGGGGTGAAGGCTACACCTTC	TRBJ1-2	TRBV7-6	TRBD1	-
CATRMEGSSYEQYF	TGTGCCACCCGAATGGAGGGGAGCTCCTACGAGCAGTACTTC	TRBJ2-7	TRBV2	-	-
CASSLQGFGTEAFF	TGTGCCAGCAGCCTACAGGGATTCGGCACTGAAGCTTTCTTT	TRBJ1-1	TRBV7-2	-	-
CATRGGKDIGELFF	TGTGCCACCCGGGGGGGGAAGGACATCGGGGAGCTGTTTTTT	TRBJ2-2	TRBV27	TRBD2	-
CASSSRSGTNTEAFF	TGTGCCAGCAGCTCTAGGAGCGGAACGAACACTGAAGCTTTCTTT	TRBJ1-1	TRBV7-8	-	-
CASSLGSWGQGRDEQYF	TGTGCCAGCAGCTTGGGATCATGGGGACAGGGACGAGACGAGCAGTACTTC	TRBJ2-7	TRBV5-6	TRBD1	-
CASSLGAREETQYF	TGTGCCAGCAGCTTAGGGGCCAGAGAAGAGACCCAGTACTTC	TRBJ2-5	TRBV11-1	-	-
CASSPIGAAEQYF	TGTGCCAGCTCACCAATAGGGGCTGCCGAGCAGTACTTC	TRBJ2-7	TRBV18	-	-
CASSTLDSAQSYEQYF	TGTGCCAGCAGCACGCTGGACAGCGCCCAATCCTACGAGCAGTACTTC	TRBJ2-7	TRBV7-3	-	-
CASSLEGDYGYTF	TGTGCCAGCAGCTTAGAAGGGGACTATGGCTACACCTTC	TRBJ1-2	TRBV7-9	-	once
CASSQVSGTSDEQFF	TGTGCCAGCAGCCAAGTGAGCGGAACTTCGGATGAGCAGTTCTTC	TRBJ2-1	TRBV4-2	-	-
CAISERDRRPTGELFF	TGTGCCATCAGTGAGAGGGACAGGCGTCCCACCGGGGAGCTGTTTTTT	TRBJ2-2	TRBV10-3	TRBD1	-
CAISGGGEGRPYNEQFF	TGTGCCATCAGTGGGGGAGGGGAGGGACGGCCATACAATGAGCAGTTCTTC	TRBJ2-1	TRBV10-3	TRBD2	-
CASSPRGLAETYEQYF	TGTGCCAGCAGCCCTCGGGGTCTCGCGGAGACCTACGAGCAGTACTTC	TRBJ2-7	TRBV11-3	-	-
CATRQGAIHYGYTF	TGTGCCACAAGACAGGGGGCGATTCACTATGGCTACACCTTC	TRBJ1-2	TRBV27	TRBD1	-
CASSPPGQYFAGANVLTF	TGTGCCAGCTCACCTCCGGGACAGTACTTCGCTGGGGCCAACGTCCTGACTTTC	TRBJ2-6	TRBV18	TRBD1	-
CATLSGDEQYF	TGTGCCACCCTTTCGGGAGACGAGCAGTACTTC	TRBJ2-7	TRBV2	-	once
CASSEWTSGFTDTQYF	TGTGCCAGCAGTGAGTGGACTAGCGGTTTCACAGATACGCAGTATTTT	TRBJ2-3	TRBV2	TRBD2	-
CASSLGGDSPLHF	TGTGCCAGCAGCTTAGGGGGAGATTCACCCCTCCACTTT	TRBJ1-6	TRBV7-9	-	few
CASSFGGAIRQPQHF	TGTGCCAGCAGCTTCGGCGGTGCGATTCGGCAGCCCCAGCATTTT	TRBJ1-5	TRBV5-8	-	-
CASRQGSRGNQPQHF	TGTGCCAGCAGACAGGGGAGTCGGGGCAATCAGCCCCAGCATTTT	TRBJ1-5	TRBV6-5	TRBD1	-
CASSSQNTDTQYF	TGTGCCAGCAGCTCACAAAACACAGATACGCAGTATTTT	TRBJ2-3	TRBV5-6	-	-
CASSRFPGGTDTQYF	TGTGCCAGCAGCCGGTTTCCGGGGGGGACAGATACGCAGTATTTT	TRBJ2-3	TRBV7-9	TRBD2	-
CASSPDRGRTEAFF	TGTGCCAGCAGCCCAGACAGGGGGCGGACTGAAGCTTTCTTT	TRBJ1-1	TRBV11-3	TRBD1	-
CASSLPGVSDTQYF	TGTGCCAGCAGCCTTCCAGGGGTATCAGATACGCAGTATTTT	TRBJ2-3	TRBV5-6	-	-
CASRTGTGETGELFF	TGTGCCAGCAGAACCGGGACAGGGGAGACCGGGGAGCTGTTTTTT	TRBJ2-2	TRBV5-4	TRBD1	few
CASSSQSPRVSGQETQYF	TGTGCCAGCAGTTCTCAATCCCCTCGGGTTAGCGGCCAAGAGACCCAGTACTTC	TRBJ2-5	TRBV25-1	-	few
CASSLGREETQYF	TGTGCCAGCAGTTTGGGCAGGGAAGAGACCCAGTACTTC	TRBJ2-5	TRBV28	-	-
CATSRGRDRVDGYTF	TGTGCCACCAGCAGAGGCCGGGACAGGGTGGACGGCTACACCTTC	TRBJ1-2	TRBV15	TRBD1	-
CASTLGGTEAFF	TGCGCCAGCACCCTAGGCGGGACTGAAGCTTTCTTT	TRBJ1-1	TRBV5-1	-	-
CASSYRNTEAFF	TGTGCCAGCAGTTATCGGAACACTGAAGCTTTCTTT	TRBJ1-1	TRBV6-5	-	few
CASSLGGDEQYF	TGTGCCAGCAGCTTGGGGGGGGACGAGCAGTACTTC	TRBJ2-7	TRBV5-8	-	-
CASSQSTGEALNQPQHF	TGTGCCAGCAGCCAATCGACAGGGGAGGCTCTTAATCAGCCCCAGCATTTT	TRBJ1-5	TRBV4-2	TRBD1	-
CASSLSTNYGYTF	TGTGCCAGCAGTTTGTCAACTAACTATGGCTACACCTTC	TRBJ1-2	TRBV12-3/TRBV12-4	-	once
CASSETGPNQPQHF	TGTGCCAGCAGCGAGACAGGGCCCAATCAGCCCCAGCATTTT	TRBJ1-5	TRBV7-2	TRBD1	-
CASSLEGREGNYGYTF	TGTGCCAGCAGCTTAGAGGGGAGAGAAGGGAACTATGGCTACACCTTC	TRBJ1-2	TRBV11-3	-	-
CASKGYANTEAFF	TGTGCCAGTAAGGGGTACGCGAACACTGAAGCTTTCTTT	TRBJ1-1	TRBV19	-	-
CASTLQGRTEAFF	TGTGCCAGCACCCTACAGGGGCGCACTGAAGCTTTCTTT	TRBJ1-1	TRBV12-3/TRBV12-4	TRBD1	few
CASSLYGLRGGSGELFF	TGTGCCAGCAGCTTGTACGGCCTCCGAGGGGGAAGCGGGGAGCTGTTTTTT	TRBJ2-2	TRBV5-6	-	-
CASSRLVQNTEAFF	TGCGCCAGCAGCCGCCTAGTACAGAACACTGAAGCTTTCTTT	TRBJ1-1	TRBV4-1	-	-
CASSLVGRGENTEAFF	TGTGCCAGCAGCTTAGTAGGCAGGGGGGAGAACACTGAAGCTTTCTTT	TRBJ1-1	TRBV7-6	TRBD1	-